A selection of T cell receptor beta chains follows, all from one sample in a study of T cell changes during pregnancy in multiple sclerosis. Assay: immunoSEQ multiplex PCR; the TCRdb copy retains only in-frame clones and omits some. The sample lists about 32,000 clones, 89% occurring once. The sequenced sample was CD8+ T cells from peripheral blood mononuclear cells, obtained in the second trimester of pregnancy. Every receptor here comes from a female donor with multiple sclerosis, enrolled in a pregnancy study. Each CDR3 is given with its conserved first and last residue. Each record gives: V gene, CDR3 length, clone size, J gene, D gene, CDR3 DNA, CDR3 protein. A D gene is named only where the DNA matches it firmly. The size entry is marked missing in some rows and otherwise reads once, few, many or a size class.

V gene: TRBV29-1; CDR3 length: 13; clone size: -; J gene: TRBJ2-7; D gene: -; CDR3 DNA: TGCAGCGTTGAAGAGGAAGGAGGCTTCGAGCAGTACTTC; CDR3 protein: CSVEEEGGFEQYF
V gene: TRBV29-1; CDR3 length: 14; clone size: -; J gene: TRBJ2-1; D gene: TRBD2; CDR3 DNA: TGCAGCGTTGATTGGCGGGGGAGCTACAATGAGCAGTTCTTC; CDR3 protein: CSVDWRGSYNEQFF
V gene: TRBV9; CDR3 length: 17; clone size: -; J gene: TRBJ1-6; D gene: -; CDR3 DNA: TGTGCCAGCAGCGAAAGGGTCTTTACGGACAGCAATTCACCCCTCCACTTT; CDR3 protein: CASSERVFTDSNSPLHF
V gene: TRBV6-5; CDR3 length: 11; clone size: -; J gene: TRBJ1-1; D gene: -; CDR3 DNA: TGTGCCAGCCAATTCAACACTGAAGCTTTCTTT; CDR3 protein: CASQFNTEAFF
V gene: TRBV5-6; CDR3 length: 15; clone size: -; J gene: TRBJ1-4; D gene: -; CDR3 DNA: TGTGCCAGCACCAGAGGAGGTAGTTCTAATGAAAAACTGTTTTTT; CDR3 protein: CASTRGGSSNEKLFF
V gene: TRBV27; CDR3 length: 14; clone size: -; J gene: TRBJ2-1; D gene: -; CDR3 DNA: TGTGCCAGCAGTTCCTCCTTCTCCTACAATGAGCAGTTCTTC; CDR3 protein: CASSSSFSYNEQFF
V gene: TRBV5-1; CDR3 length: 18; clone size: -; J gene: TRBJ2-3; D gene: TRBD2; CDR3 DNA: TGCGCCAGCAGCCCTAAAGGGACTAGCGGGGGGGCCAAAGATACGCAGTATTTT; CDR3 protein: CASSPKGTSGGAKDTQYF
V gene: TRBV4-1; CDR3 length: 17; clone size: once; J gene: TRBJ2-6; D gene: TRBD1; CDR3 DNA: TGCGCCAGCAGCCAAGAAGACAGGGCAGACGGGGCCAACGTCCTGACTTTC; CDR3 protein: CASSQEDRADGANVLTF
V gene: TRBV5-1; CDR3 length: 14; clone size: few; J gene: TRBJ2-3; D gene: TRBD2; CDR3 DNA: TGCGCCAGCAGCTTGCCTAGCGGGACAGATACGCAGTATTTT; CDR3 protein: CASSLPSGTDTQYF
V gene: TRBV9; CDR3 length: 11; clone size: -; J gene: TRBJ1-2; D gene: -; CDR3 DNA: TGTGCCAGCGCGAGGGCTGGTGGCTACACCTTC; CDR3 protein: CASARAGGYTF
V gene: TRBV27; CDR3 length: 13; clone size: -; J gene: TRBJ2-7; D gene: -; CDR3 DNA: TGTGCCAGCAGTTTAGGACACTCCTACGAGCAGTACTTC; CDR3 protein: CASSLGHSYEQYF
V gene: TRBV27; CDR3 length: 17; clone size: -; J gene: TRBJ1-5; D gene: TRBD1; CDR3 DNA: TGTGCCAGCAGACACAACCGACAGGGATGGGGCAATCAGCCCCAGCATTTT; CDR3 protein: CASRHNRQGWGNQPQHF
V gene: TRBV7-9; CDR3 length: 15; clone size: -; J gene: TRBJ2-7; D gene: -; CDR3 DNA: TGTGCCAGCAGCTTATATGATACCCCTATCTACGAGCAGTACTTC; CDR3 protein: CASSLYDTPIYEQYF
V gene: TRBV14; CDR3 length: 17; clone size: -; J gene: TRBJ1-1; D gene: TRBD1; CDR3 DNA: TGTGCCAGCAGCCCGCGCAGGGGGCTTATCGGGGACACTGAAGCTTTCTTT; CDR3 protein: CASSPRRGLIGDTEAFF
V gene: TRBV19; CDR3 length: 19; clone size: -; J gene: TRBJ2-1; D gene: TRBD2; CDR3 DNA: TGTGCCAGTACTTCCAAAAAAGGTTTAGGACTAGCATCGATTAATGAGCAGTTCTTC; CDR3 protein: CASTSKKGLGLASINEQFF
V gene: TRBV30; CDR3 length: 13; clone size: -; J gene: TRBJ2-2; D gene: TRBD2; CDR3 DNA: TGTGCCTGGGGGGAGGGAAGAGCCGGGGAGCTGTTTTTT; CDR3 protein: CAWGEGRAGELFF
V gene: TRBV6-5; CDR3 length: 14; clone size: few; J gene: TRBJ2-2; D gene: -; CDR3 DNA: TGTGCCAGCAGTTACGACTTCCTCACCGGGGAGCTGTTTTTT; CDR3 protein: CASSYDFLTGELFF
V gene: TRBV27; CDR3 length: 15; clone size: -; J gene: TRBJ2-3; D gene: TRBD1; CDR3 DNA: TGTGCCAGCAGTTTCTCGGGACAGGGTGCAGATACGCAGTATTTT; CDR3 protein: CASSFSGQGADTQYF
V gene: TRBV27; CDR3 length: 11; clone size: -; J gene: TRBJ2-7; D gene: -; CDR3 DNA: TGTGCCATCCGAGGGGGATACGAGCAGTACTTC; CDR3 protein: CAIRGGYEQYF
V gene: TRBV6-5; CDR3 length: 14; clone size: -; J gene: TRBJ2-7; D gene: -; CDR3 DNA: TGTGCCAGCAGTTACAAGGACATCTCCTACGAGCAGTACTTC; CDR3 protein: CASSYKDISYEQYF
V gene: TRBV6-1; CDR3 length: 16; clone size: -; J gene: TRBJ2-2; D gene: TRBD1; CDR3 DNA: TGTGCCAGCAGTGAATGGGGCAGGGGGCAAGGCGGGGAGCTGTTTTTT; CDR3 protein: CASSEWGRGQGGELFF
V gene: TRBV27; CDR3 length: 16; clone size: -; J gene: TRBJ2-1; D gene: TRBD2; CDR3 DNA: TGTGCCAGCAGTGCCGGGACTAGCGGGTTCTACAATGAGCAGTTCTTC; CDR3 protein: CASSAGTSGFYNEQFF
V gene: TRBV9; CDR3 length: 15; clone size: -; J gene: TRBJ1-2; D gene: -; CDR3 DNA: TGTGCCAGCAGCGCACGGCAGACAGAGGCCTATGGCTACACCTTC; CDR3 protein: CASSARQTEAYGYTF
V gene: TRBV2; CDR3 length: 15; clone size: -; J gene: TRBJ1-4; D gene: -; CDR3 DNA: TGTGCCAGCAGTGACTGGAGGGCCACTAATGAAAAACTGTTTTTT; CDR3 protein: CASSDWRATNEKLFF
V gene: TRBV27; CDR3 length: 16; clone size: few; J gene: TRBJ1-2; D gene: TRBD1; CDR3 DNA: TGTGCCAGCAGTTCGGGACAGGGGCTAAGTAACTATGGCTACACCTTC; CDR3 protein: CASSSGQGLSNYGYTF
V gene: TRBV5-5; CDR3 length: 13; clone size: -; J gene: TRBJ2-7; D gene: TRBD2; CDR3 DNA: TGTGCCAGCAGCCAAGCGCGGGGGTACGAGCAGTACTTC; CDR3 protein: CASSQARGYEQYF
V gene: TRBV6-5; CDR3 length: 14; clone size: -; J gene: TRBJ2-7; D gene: -; CDR3 DNA: TGTGCCAGCAGTTATGGAGGGGAACCCTACGAGCAGTACTTC; CDR3 protein: CASSYGGEPYEQYF
V gene: TRBV6-4; CDR3 length: 12; clone size: few; J gene: TRBJ2-7; D gene: TRBD2; CDR3 DNA: TGTGCCAGCGGACTAGCGGCTTGCGAGCAGTACTTC; CDR3 protein: CASGLAACEQYF
V gene: TRBV6-6; CDR3 length: 14; clone size: -; J gene: TRBJ2-3; D gene: TRBD1; CDR3 DNA: TGTGCCAGCAGCGAACAGGGGGCGTCAGATACGCAGTATTTT; CDR3 protein: CASSEQGASDTQYF
V gene: TRBV27; CDR3 length: 15; clone size: -; J gene: TRBJ2-7; D gene: TRBD2; CDR3 DNA: TGTGCCAGCAGTCCCGGGACTAGCGGGAGCTACGAGCAGTACTTC; CDR3 protein: CASSPGTSGSYEQYF
V gene: TRBV14; CDR3 length: 16; clone size: -; J gene: TRBJ2-1; D gene: TRBD2; CDR3 DNA: TGTGCCAGCAGCCCACGGGAGGAGCCTTCCTACAATGAGCAGTTCTTC; CDR3 protein: CASSPREEPSYNEQFF
V gene: TRBV15; CDR3 length: 17; clone size: -; J gene: TRBJ1-4; D gene: TRBD1; CDR3 DNA: TGTGCCACCAGCCCTCCAGCAGGGGGACGACGGGACGAAAAACTGTTTTTT; CDR3 protein: CATSPPAGGRRDEKLFF
V gene: TRBV11-2; CDR3 length: 14; clone size: -; J gene: TRBJ1-1; D gene: -; CDR3 DNA: TGTGCCAGCAGCCACCACAGGGCGGGCACTGAAGCTTTCTTT; CDR3 protein: CASSHHRAGTEAFF
V gene: TRBV28; CDR3 length: 13; clone size: -; J gene: TRBJ1-1; D gene: -; CDR3 DNA: TGTGCCAGCAGTCTCGGACTTAACACTGAAGCTTTCTTT; CDR3 protein: CASSLGLNTEAFF
V gene: TRBV2; CDR3 length: 14; clone size: -; J gene: TRBJ1-5; D gene: TRBD1; CDR3 DNA: TGTGCCAGCAGAAACAGGGGGCAGTTTCAGCCCCAGCATTTT; CDR3 protein: CASRNRGQFQPQHF
V gene: TRBV6-1; CDR3 length: 14; clone size: -; J gene: TRBJ1-2; D gene: -; CDR3 DNA: TGTGCCAGCAGTGACCCCACTCAGGGTAAGGGCTACACCTTC; CDR3 protein: CASSDPTQGKGYTF
V gene: TRBV9; CDR3 length: 12; clone size: -; J gene: TRBJ2-7; D gene: -; CDR3 DNA: TGTGCCAGCAGCCCCACGGGGTACGAGCAGTACTTC; CDR3 protein: CASSPTGYEQYF
V gene: TRBV28; CDR3 length: 16; clone size: -; J gene: TRBJ1-3; D gene: -; CDR3 DNA: TGTGCCAGCAGCACTCTTATTGGGGAGCGGCGAAACACCATATATTTT; CDR3 protein: CASSTLIGERRNTIYF
V gene: TRBV9; CDR3 length: 17; clone size: -; J gene: TRBJ2-1; D gene: TRBD2; CDR3 DNA: TGTGCCAGCAGCGACCCCTACAGCGGGAGCTCCTACAATGAGCAGTTCTTC; CDR3 protein: CASSDPYSGSSYNEQFF
V gene: TRBV11-3; CDR3 length: 15; clone size: -; J gene: TRBJ2-2; D gene: -; CDR3 DNA: TGTGCCAGCAGCTTAGATGGACTGTACACCGGGGAGCTGTTTTTT; CDR3 protein: CASSLDGLYTGELFF
V gene: TRBV7-9; CDR3 length: 13; clone size: few; J gene: TRBJ2-5; D gene: -; CDR3 DNA: TGTGCCAGCAGCCCCCGAGGGAAGGAGACCCAGTACTTC; CDR3 protein: CASSPRGKETQYF